Following are 17 T cell receptor beta chains from one sample sequenced in a study of blood T cell repertoires in COVID-19 (dated by TCRdb to the early 2020s). Receptor amplification or capture employed the immunoSEQ multiplex PCR assay. TCRdb took over this immuneACCESS table, retaining in-frame rearrangements with V and J assigned. Such tables are incomplete; in checked studies, under half of the missing clones stem from an unresolved V gene, and the remainder is unexplained. The sample contains around 500,000 clones, 88% of them found a single time. In total, the top ten clones hold about 1.7% of the sample. Sequencing was done on a sample of PBMCs or T cells enriched from blood (not recorded which). All receptors come from a woman aged 40-49 years who had recovered from COVID-19.

The chain links TRBV12-5 to TRBJ2-4; TRBD2 aligns across 8 bases. The germline V gene has CDR1 LGHNT and CDR2 FRNRAP. After removal of 0 bases from V and 0 bases from J, the junction contained 19 bases not matched to a gene. CDR3 size: 22 residues. The CDR3 bases are TGTGCTAGTGGTTTGGTATTCCGGGGCGGGAGGAAAATGTGGGTAGCCAAAAACATTCAGTACTTC. It translates to CASGLVFRGGRKMWVAKNIQYF.

This clone appeared once. The sample has other DNA sequences that encode this CDR3 too. J is TRBJ1-5 and V is TRBV19, with TRBD1 as a possible D gene (5 bases). Germline CDR1 LNHDA, CDR2 SQIVND (reference sequence). The CDR3 totals 14 residues. Trimming took 1 base from V and 6 from J, leaving 10 bases between them. The CDR3 loop reads CASSIGQGGQPQHF. DNA for the CDR3: TGTGCCAGTAGTATAGGGCAGGGCGGTCAGCCCCAGCATTTT.

CDR3: CASAGQGGIGNSGNTIYF. The CDR3 DNA sequence: TGTGCCAGCGCGGGACAGGGAGGAATCGGTAACTCTGGAAACACCATATATTTT. This chain joins TRBV7-9 and TRBJ1-3; 9 positions agree with TRBD1. The CDR3 is 18 residues long. Trimming removed 8 bases from V and 0 bases from J; junction bases left unmatched: 14. Germline CDR1 and CDR2: SEHNR and FQNEAQ (reference sequence).

This chain joins TRBV21-1 and TRBJ1-1; TRBD1 is the table's D call, not checked against the DNA. TRBV21-1 is deemed a pseudogene. The CDR3 runs to 15 residues. This CDR3 is CASSKYWDRGTEAFF. CDR3 in DNA: TGTGCCAGCAGCAAATACTGGGACAGGGGGACTGAAGCTTTCTTT.

The J gene is TRBJ1-1, the V gene TRBV9, with TRBD1 matching over 8 bases. There are 14 residues in the CDR3. With V trimmed by 0 bases and J by 4 bases, 2 bases remained unmatched. Germline V CDR1 and CDR2: SGDLS, YYNGEE. The CDR3 sequence is CASSVGQGSTEAFF. CDR3 in DNA: TGTGCCAGCAGCGTAGGACAGGGGAGCACTGAAGCTTTCTTT.

The J gene is TRBJ1-5, the V gene TRBV19, with a weak D call TRBD1 (5 bases). V was cut by 6 bases and J by 3 bases, with 18 bases left in between. This CDR3 region has 16 residues. Germline assignment: CDR1 LNHDA and CDR2 SQIVND (reference sequence). The CDR3 reads CASRQAQVFPNQPQHF. CDR3 DNA sequence: TGTGCCAGTAGACAGGCACAGGTCTTCCCCAATCAGCCCCAGCATTTT.

This rearrangement joins TRBV11-2 to TRBJ2-1; 10 bases fit TRBD2. The CDR3 length is 19 residues. The V and J ends lost 5 bases and 4 bases, in that order; junction bases with no gene match: 17. CDR1 and CDR2 (germline): SGHAT, FQNNGV. The DNA for the CDR3 is TGTGCCAGCAGCCCTGGGGCTAGCGGGAGTATGAGCCTATACAATGAGCAGTTCTTC. Protein: CASSPGASGSMSLYNEQFF.

This clone was seen only a few times. The chain is built from TRBV5-4 and TRBJ1-2; 9 bases agree with TRBD1. The CDR3 sequence is 16 residues long. V lost 1 base, J lost 4 bases, and 8 bases stayed unmatched. Germline V gene lookup returns CDR1 SGHNT and CDR2 YYREEE (reference sequence). CDR3 nucleotides: TGTGCCAGCAGCTTGTCTGGACAGGGGTTTTCCTATGGCTACACCTTC. Protein: CASSLSGQGFSYGYTF.

The V call is TRBV19, the J call TRBJ2-7, with 10 bases aligning to TRBD2. The CDR3 is 15 amino acids. Germline trimming cut 7 bases from V and 2 bases from J; bases unmatched to any gene: 8. The germline gives CDR1 LNHDA, CDR2 SQIVND (reference sequence). The CDR3 sequence: CASKPASGGTYEQYF. CDR3 DNA sequence: TGTGCCAGTAAGCCAGCTAGCGGGGGAACCTACGAGCAGTACTTC.

The gene calls are TRBV16 and TRBJ1-5, with a tentative D call TRBD1 (6 bases). This CDR3 is built from 15 residues. The V end lost 0 bases, the J end lost 6 bases, and 12 bases lay between the germline ends. Looked up from germline, CDR1 is KGHSY and CDR2 is FQNENV. The CDR3: CASSQSSAGAQPQHF. The CDR3 DNA is TGTGCCAGCAGCCAATCCTCGGCAGGGGCTCAGCCCCAGCATTTT.

The chain is built from TRBV7-2 and TRBJ2-2; 9 bases line up with TRBD2. The CDR3 extends over 15 amino acids. Germline V gives CDR1 SGHTA, CDR2 FQGNSA. V trimming: 6 bases; J trimming: 1 base; junction bases outside the gene matches: 3. As DNA, the CDR3 is TGTGCCAGCAGACCGACTAGCGGGAACACCGGGGAGCTGTTTTTT. Its protein product is CASRPTSGNTGELFF.

This sequence joins TRBV27 and TRBJ2-7; 7 nucleotides line up with TRBD1. V dropped 5 bases and J dropped 3; count of bases not matched to a gene: 13. The germline CDR1 and CDR2 sequences are MNHEY and SMNVEV (reference sequence). CDR3 size: 16 residues. The CDR3 DNA reads TGTGCCAGCAGTCCCCCGCGTACAGGGGCTCGCTACGAGCAGTACTTC. This gives the protein CASSPPRTGARYEQYF.

The chain couples TRBV9 to TRBJ1-2; 7 positions match TRBD1. Trimming cost V 4 bases and J 7 bases; bases outside gene matches: 13. This CDR3 has 15 amino acids. CDR1 is SGDLS and CDR2 is YYNGEE in the germline V gene. The CDR3, as DNA: TGTGCCAGCAGCCCCCGTAGTGGGACAGCGGGTGGCTACACCTTC. This sequence encodes CASSPRSGTAGGYTF. Variable domain in full (rest from reference TRBV9 and TRBJ1-2): DSGVTQTPKHLITATGQRVTLRCSPRSGDLSVYWYQQSLDQGLQFLIQYYNGEERAKGNILERFSAQQFPDLHSELNLSSLELGDSALYFCASSPRSGTAGGYTFGSGTRLTVV.

The chain recombines TRBV9 with TRBJ2-1, with 12 bases matching TRBD2. The length of the CDR3 is 15 residues. The trim removed 5 bases at V and 9 bases at J, leaving 9 bases unmatched. CDR1 and CDR2 (germline): SGDLS, YYNGEE. Here the CDR3 reads CASRGGQLAGGEQFF. The CDR3 nucleotides read TGTGCCAGCAGGGGGGGGCAACTAGCGGGAGGTGAGCAGTTCTTC.

The V call is TRBV11-3, the J call TRBJ1-2, with D maybe TRBD1 (6 bases). There are 16 residues in the CDR3. The germline V gene has CDR1 SGHNT and CDR2 YENEEA. Trimming removed 0 bases at V and 0 bases at J, with 11 bases between. The CDR3 bases are TGTGCCAGCAGCTTAGACAGGGGCTCAGCTAACTATGGCTACACCTTC. Residues: CASSLDRGSANYGYTF.

The genes are TRBV4-2 and TRBJ2-1, with 11 bases that match TRBD2. V lost 1 base to trimming and J lost 1 base; unmatched junction nucleotides: 12. Germline V lookup: CDR1 LGHNA, CDR2 YNFKEQ. The CDR3 has 20 amino acids. CDR3 sequence reads: CASSQVGLAGGTWSYNEQFF. The CDR3 DNA follows: TGTGCCAGCAGCCAAGTCGGTCTAGCGGGAGGTACTTGGTCCTACAATGAGCAGTTCTTC.

This chain joins TRBV27 and TRBJ2-5, with D maybe TRBD1 (6 bases). The CDR3 contains 15 residues. The germline V and J ends were trimmed by 6 bases and 4 bases, with 18 bases remaining between them. Germline V gives CDR1 MNHEY, CDR2 SMNVEV (reference sequence). CDR3 protein: CASSPYDPGVETQYF. Here the CDR3 DNA reads TGTGCCAGCAGCCCTTATGATCCAGGGGTAGAGACCCAGTACTTC.